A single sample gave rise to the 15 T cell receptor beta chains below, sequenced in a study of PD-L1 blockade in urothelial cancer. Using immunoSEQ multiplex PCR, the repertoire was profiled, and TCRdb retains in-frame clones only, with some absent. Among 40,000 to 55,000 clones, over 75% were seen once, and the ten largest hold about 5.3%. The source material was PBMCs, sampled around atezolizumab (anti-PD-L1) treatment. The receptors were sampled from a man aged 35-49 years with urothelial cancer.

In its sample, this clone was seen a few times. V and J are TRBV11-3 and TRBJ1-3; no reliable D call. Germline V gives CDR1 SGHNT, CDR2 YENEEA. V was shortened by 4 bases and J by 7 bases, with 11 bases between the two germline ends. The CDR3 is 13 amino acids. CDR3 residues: CASSSPEANTIYF. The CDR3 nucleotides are TGTGCCAGCAGCTCCCCTGAGGCGAACACCATATATTTT.

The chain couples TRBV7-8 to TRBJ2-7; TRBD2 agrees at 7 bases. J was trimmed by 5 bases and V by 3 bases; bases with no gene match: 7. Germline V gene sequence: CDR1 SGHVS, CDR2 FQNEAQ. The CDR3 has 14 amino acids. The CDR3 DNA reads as TGTGCCAGCAGCTTGGGGGGGGTTGGCGACGAGCAGTACTTC. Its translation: CASSLGGVGDEQYF.

CDR3 in DNA: TGTGCCTGGACCCAGACAGATGAAGCTTTCTTT. It encodes CAWTQTDEAFF. The rearrangement joins TRBV30 to TRBJ1-1; D might be TRBD1 (5 bases). V dropped 4 bases and J dropped 7 bases, with 10 bases sitting between them. CDR3 length: 11 residues. Germline assignment: CDR1 GTSNPN and CDR2 SVGIG (reference sequence).

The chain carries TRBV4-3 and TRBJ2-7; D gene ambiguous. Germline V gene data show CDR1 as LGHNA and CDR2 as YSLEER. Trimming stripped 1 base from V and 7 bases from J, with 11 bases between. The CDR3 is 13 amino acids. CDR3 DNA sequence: TGCGCCAGCAGCCAAGGAGTGTCCTGGGAGCAGTACTTC. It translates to CASSQGVSWEQYF.

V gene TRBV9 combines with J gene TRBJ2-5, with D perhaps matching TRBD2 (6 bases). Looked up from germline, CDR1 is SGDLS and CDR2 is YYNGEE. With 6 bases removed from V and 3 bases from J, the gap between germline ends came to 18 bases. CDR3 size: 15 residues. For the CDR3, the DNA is TGTGCCAGCACCATGACCGGGGGTGGTAAAGAGACCCAGTACTTC. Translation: CASTMTGGGKETQYF.

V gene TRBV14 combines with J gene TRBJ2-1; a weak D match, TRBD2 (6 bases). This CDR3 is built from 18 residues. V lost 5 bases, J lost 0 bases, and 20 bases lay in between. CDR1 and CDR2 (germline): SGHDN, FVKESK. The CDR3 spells CASSSRGNWDSSYNEQFF. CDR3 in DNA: TGTGCCAGCAGCTCCCGGGGGAACTGGGATAGCTCCTACAATGAGCAGTTCTTC.

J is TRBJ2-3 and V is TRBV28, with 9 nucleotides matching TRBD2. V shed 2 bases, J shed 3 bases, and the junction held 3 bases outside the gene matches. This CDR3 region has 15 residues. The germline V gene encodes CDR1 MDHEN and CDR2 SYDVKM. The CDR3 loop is CASSLRLAGTDTQYF. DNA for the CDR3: TGTGCCAGCAGTTTAAGGCTAGCGGGGACAGATACGCAGTATTTT. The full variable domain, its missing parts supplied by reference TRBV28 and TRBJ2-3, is DVKVTQSSRYLVKRTGEKVFLECVQDMDHENMFWYRQDPGLGLRLIYFSYDVKMKEKGDIPEGYSVSREKKERFSLILESASTNQTSMYLCASSLRLAGTDTQYFGPGTRLTVL.

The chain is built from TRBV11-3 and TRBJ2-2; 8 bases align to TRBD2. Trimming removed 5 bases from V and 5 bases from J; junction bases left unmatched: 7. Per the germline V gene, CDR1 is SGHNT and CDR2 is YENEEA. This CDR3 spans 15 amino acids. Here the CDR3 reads CASSHPGLGTGELFF. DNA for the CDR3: TGTGCCAGCAGCCACCCGGGACTAGGGACCGGGGAGCTGTTTTTT.

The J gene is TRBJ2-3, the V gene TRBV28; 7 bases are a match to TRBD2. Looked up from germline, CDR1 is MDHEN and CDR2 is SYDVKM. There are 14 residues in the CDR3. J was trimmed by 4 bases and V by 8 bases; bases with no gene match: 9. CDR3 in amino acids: CASGRAQVADTQYF. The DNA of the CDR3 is TGTGCCAGCGGGAGGGCACAGGTAGCAGATACGCAGTATTTT.

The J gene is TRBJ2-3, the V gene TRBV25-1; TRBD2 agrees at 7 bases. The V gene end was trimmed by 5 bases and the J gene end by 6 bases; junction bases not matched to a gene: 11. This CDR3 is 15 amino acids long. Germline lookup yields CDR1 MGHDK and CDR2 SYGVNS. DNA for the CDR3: TGTGCCAGCAGTTCACTAGCGCCGGGGGTTGATACGCAGTATTTT. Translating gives CASSSLAPGVDTQYF. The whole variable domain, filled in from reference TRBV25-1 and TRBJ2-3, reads EADIYQTPRYLVIGTGKKITLECSQTMGHDKMYWYQQDPGMELHLIHYSYGVNSTEKGDLSSESTVSRIRTEHFPLTLESARPSHTSQYLCASSSLAPGVDTQYFGPGTRLTVL.

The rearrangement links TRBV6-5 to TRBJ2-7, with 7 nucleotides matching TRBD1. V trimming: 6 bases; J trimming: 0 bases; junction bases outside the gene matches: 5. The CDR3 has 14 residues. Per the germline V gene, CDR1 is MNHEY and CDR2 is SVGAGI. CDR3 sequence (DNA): TGTGCCAGCAGGTCGACAGGGAGCTCCTACGAGCAGTACTTC. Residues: CASRSTGSSYEQYF.

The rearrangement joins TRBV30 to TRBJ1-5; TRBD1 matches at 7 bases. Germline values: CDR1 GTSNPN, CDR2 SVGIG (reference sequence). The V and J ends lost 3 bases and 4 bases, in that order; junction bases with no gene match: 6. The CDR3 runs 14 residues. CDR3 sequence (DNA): TGTGCCTGGAGAAGACAGGGTGGTAATCAGCCCCAGCATTTT. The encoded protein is CAWRRQGGNQPQHF.

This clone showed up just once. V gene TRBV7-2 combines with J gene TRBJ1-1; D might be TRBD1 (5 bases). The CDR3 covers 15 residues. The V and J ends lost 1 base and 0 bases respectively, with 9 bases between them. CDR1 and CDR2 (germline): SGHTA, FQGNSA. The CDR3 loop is CASSLESGLNTEAFF. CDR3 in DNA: TGTGCCAGCAGCTTAGAGTCAGGGTTGAACACTGAAGCTTTCTTT.

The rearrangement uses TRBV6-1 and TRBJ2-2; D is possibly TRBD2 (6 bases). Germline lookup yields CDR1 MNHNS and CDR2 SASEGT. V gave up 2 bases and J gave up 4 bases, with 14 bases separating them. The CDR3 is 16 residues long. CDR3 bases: TGTGCCAGCAGTGAACCACTGGAGGGTGGCACCGGGGAGCTGTTTTTT. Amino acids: CASSEPLEGGTGELFF.

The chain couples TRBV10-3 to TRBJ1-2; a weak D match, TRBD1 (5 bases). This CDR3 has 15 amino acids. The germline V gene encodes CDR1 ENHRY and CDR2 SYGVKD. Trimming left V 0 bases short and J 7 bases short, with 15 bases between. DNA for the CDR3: TGTGCCATCAGTGAGTCGTCTTTTAGGGGTGGTGGCTACACCTTC. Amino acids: CAISESSFRGGGYTF.